The T cell receptor beta chain described here comes from a study of cytotoxic CD8 clonotypes in ibrutinib-treated CLL. TCRdb keeps only in-frame clones here, not all; method: immunoSEQ multiplex PCR. The data hold roughly 200,000 clones, with around 70% observed a single time. CDR3 size: 14 residues. Germline V gene sequence: CDR1 MNHEY, CDR2 SVGAGI. V dropped 0 bases and J dropped 6 bases, with 9 bases sitting between them. This sequence joins TRBV6-5 and TRBJ1-5; tentatively, D is TRBD1 (6 bases). The TCR comes from a human donor with chronic lymphocytic leukemia. This material consisted of PBMCs, taken after 12 months of ibrutinib treatment. The DNA of the CDR3 is TGTGCCAGCAGTTACTCAGGGGGGACTCAGCCCCAGCATTTT. Its translation: CASSYSGGTQPQHF.